This T cell receptor (beta chain) was captured by sequencing in a study of T cells in Graves' hyperthyroidism and ophthalmopathy. TCR beta CDR3 region amplification was performed from RNA transcripts. An initial round of RT-PCR targeting the TCR CDR3 relied on the HTBI primer set. TCRdb itself ran the multiplex PCR reads through MiXCR, one entry per CDR3 protein. Altogether about 300,000 distinct CDR3 sequences are present, approximately 16% being singletons, with the ten largest covering roughly 33%. CDR1 and CDR2 from the germline V gene are SGHVS and FNYEAQ. Deletions cut 4 bases from V and 7 bases from J, with 13 bases between. The CDR3 has 13 residues.

This TCR derives from a man aged 25 to 40 with Graves' hyperthyroidism. The chain employs TRBV7-6 and TRBJ1-1; D may be TRBD1 (6 bases). Sequencing was done on a sample of blood. CDR3 bases: TGTGCCAGCAGCTCGTCGGACAGCTTTGAAGCTTTCTTT. Translating gives CASSSSDSFEAFF.